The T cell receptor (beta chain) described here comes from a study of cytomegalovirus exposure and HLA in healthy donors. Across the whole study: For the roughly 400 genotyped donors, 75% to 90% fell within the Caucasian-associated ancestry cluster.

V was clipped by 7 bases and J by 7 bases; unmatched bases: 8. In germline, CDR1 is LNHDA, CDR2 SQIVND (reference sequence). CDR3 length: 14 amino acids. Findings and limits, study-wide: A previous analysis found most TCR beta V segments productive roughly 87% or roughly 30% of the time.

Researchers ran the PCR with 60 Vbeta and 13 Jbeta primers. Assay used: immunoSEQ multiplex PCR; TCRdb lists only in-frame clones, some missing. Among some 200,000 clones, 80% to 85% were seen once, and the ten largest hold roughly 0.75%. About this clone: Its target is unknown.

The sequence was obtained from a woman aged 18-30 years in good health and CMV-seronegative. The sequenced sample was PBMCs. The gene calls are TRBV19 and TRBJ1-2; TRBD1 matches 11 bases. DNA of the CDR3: TGTGCCAGTACCTGGACAGGGGGCTTTGTTGGCTACACCTTC. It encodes CASTWTGGFVGYTF.